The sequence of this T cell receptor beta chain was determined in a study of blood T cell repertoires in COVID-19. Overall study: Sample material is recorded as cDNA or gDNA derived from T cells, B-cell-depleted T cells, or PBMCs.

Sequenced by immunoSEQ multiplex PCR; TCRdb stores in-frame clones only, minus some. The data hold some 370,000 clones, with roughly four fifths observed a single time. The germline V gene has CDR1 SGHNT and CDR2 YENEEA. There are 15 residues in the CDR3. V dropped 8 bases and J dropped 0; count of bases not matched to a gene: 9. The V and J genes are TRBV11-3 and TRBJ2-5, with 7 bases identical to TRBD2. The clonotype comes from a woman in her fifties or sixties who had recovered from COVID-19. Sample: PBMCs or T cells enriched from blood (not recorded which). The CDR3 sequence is CASQTWGGNQETQYF. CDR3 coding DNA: TGTGCCAGCCAAACCTGGGGGGGGAACCAAGAGACCCAGTACTTC.